This T cell receptor (beta chain) came from a study of blood T cell repertoires in COVID-19. The wider study: Some COVID-19 samples were acute and others convalescent; all came from the United States, Italy and Spain. PBMCs, B-cell-depleted T cells, or T cells were the source of the cDNA or gDNA that made up the material.

Only in-frame clones appear in the TCRdb table, and some are missing; sequencing was by immunoSEQ multiplex PCR. The table shows some 230,000 clones, with more than 75% occurring only once. Trimming pared 5 bases from V and 7 bases from J, leaving 11 bases between. From germline, CDR1 is SEHNR and CDR2 FQNEAQ (reference sequence). The CDR3 has 13 residues. This TCR was recovered from a woman aged 80 or over with COVID-19, enrolled during active disease. V is TRBV7-9 and J is TRBJ2-2, with D possibly being TRBD2 (6 bases). The sequencing input was peripheral blood. CDR3: CASSPLGGGELFF. In DNA, the CDR3 is TGTGCCAGCAGCCCCTTGGGAGGCGGGGAGCTGTTTTTT.